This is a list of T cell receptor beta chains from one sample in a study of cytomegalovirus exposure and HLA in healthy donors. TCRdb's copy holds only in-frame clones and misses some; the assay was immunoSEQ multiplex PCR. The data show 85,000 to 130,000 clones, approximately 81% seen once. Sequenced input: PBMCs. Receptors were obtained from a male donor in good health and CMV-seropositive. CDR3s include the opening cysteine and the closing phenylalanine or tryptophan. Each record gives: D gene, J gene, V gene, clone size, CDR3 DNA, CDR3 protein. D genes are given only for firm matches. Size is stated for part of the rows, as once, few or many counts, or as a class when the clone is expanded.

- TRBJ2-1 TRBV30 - TGTGCCTGGGGGGCCGGCAATGAGCAGTTCTTC CAWGAGNEQFF
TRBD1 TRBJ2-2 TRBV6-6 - TGTGCCAGCAGTCGAAGACAGGGGGGAACCGGGGAGCTGTTTTTT CASSRRQGGTGELFF
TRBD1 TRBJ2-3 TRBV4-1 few TGCGCCAGCAGCTGGGGACAGGGGCGGCCAGATACGCAGTATTTT CASSWGQGRPDTQYF
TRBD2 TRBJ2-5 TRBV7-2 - TGTGCCAGCAGCCCTAGGACTAGCGGGGTAAAGACCCAGTACTTC CASSPRTSGVKTQYF
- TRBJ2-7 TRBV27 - TGTGCCAGCAGTTTAAGAGGGCCCTACGAGCAGTACTTC CASSLRGPYEQYF
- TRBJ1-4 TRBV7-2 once TGTGCCAGCAGCCGCGCGGGGGCAAATGAAAAACTGTTTTTT CASSRAGANEKLFF
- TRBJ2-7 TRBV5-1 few TGCGCCAGCAGCGAAGACGGAGGAGACTACGAGCAGTACTTC CASSEDGGDYEQYF
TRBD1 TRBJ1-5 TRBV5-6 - TGTGCCAGCAGCTTCCCGACAGGGCTTAGCAATCAGCCCCAGCATTTT CASSFPTGLSNQPQHF
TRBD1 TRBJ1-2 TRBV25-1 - TGTGCCAGCAGTGAATTTGGGACAGGGATGTCGCGGGGCTACACCTTC CASSEFGTGMSRGYTF
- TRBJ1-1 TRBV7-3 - TGTGCCAGCAGCTTAACCGGAGGGACTGAAGCTTTCTTT CASSLTGGTEAFF
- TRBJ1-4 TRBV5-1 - TGCGCCAGCAGCAGTGGGACTACATGGGCGGAAAAACTGTTTTTT CASSSGTTWAEKLFF
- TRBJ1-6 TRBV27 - TGTGCCAGTGGGCTAACAGATTCACCCCTCCACTTT CASGLTDSPLHF
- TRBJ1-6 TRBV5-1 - TGCGCCAGCAGTCCGCAGGAGGAGTCACCCCTCCACTTT CASSPQEESPLHF
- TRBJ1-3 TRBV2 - TGTGCCATAACTGGCTCTGGAAACACCATATATTTT CAITGSGNTIYF
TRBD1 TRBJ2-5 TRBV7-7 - TGTGCTAGCAGCTTAGAGACAGGGAGAGGGCAAGAGACCCAGTACTTC CASSLETGRGQETQYF
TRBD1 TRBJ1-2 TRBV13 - TGTGCCAGCAGCTTTCTCACAGACAGGGAAAAATATGGCTACACCTTC CASSFLTDREKYGYTF
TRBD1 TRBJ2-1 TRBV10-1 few TGCGCCAGCAGTGAGGGAGGGGACAGGGGCTACAATGAGCAGTTCTTC CASSEGGDRGYNEQFF
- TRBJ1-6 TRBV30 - TGTGCCTGGAGCCCGACAGGTTCGAATTCACCCCTCCACTTT CAWSPTGSNSPLHF
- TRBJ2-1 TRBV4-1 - TGCGCCAGCAGCCATACAGGGTCCAATGAGCAGTTCTTC CASSHTGSNEQFF
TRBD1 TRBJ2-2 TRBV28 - TGTGCCAGCAACCAACCCCCGCCGGGACAGGGGTCCGGGGAGCTGTTTTTT CASNQPPPGQGSGELFF
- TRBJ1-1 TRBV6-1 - TGTGCCAGCAGTGAAGTGTATCCTGAAGCTTTCTTT CASSEVYPEAFF
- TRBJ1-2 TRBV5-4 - TGTGCCAGCAGCTTGGGAGATTATGGCTACACCTTC CASSLGDYGYTF
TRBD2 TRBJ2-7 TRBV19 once TGTGCCAGTTGTCCTAGCGGGGGTAAGACCTACGAGCAGTACTTC CASCPSGGKTYEQYF
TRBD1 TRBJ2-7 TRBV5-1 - TGCGCCAGCAGCCCATCGACAGGGGGCGACGAGCAGTACTTC CASSPSTGGDEQYF
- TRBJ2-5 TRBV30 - TGTGCCTGGAGTCAACCCACCGGGGACATGTACCAAGAGACCCAGTACTTC CAWSQPTGDMYQETQYF
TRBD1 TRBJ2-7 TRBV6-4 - TGTGCCAGCAGTGACAAAAGGGGACAGTTGTACGAATGGGCGCAGTACTTC CASSDKRGQLYEWAQYF
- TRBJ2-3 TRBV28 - TGTGCCAGCAGTTTACAGGGGAGGGTGGCTACAGATACGCAGTATTTT CASSLQGRVATDTQYF
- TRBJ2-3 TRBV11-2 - TGTGCCAGCAGCTCCGGACTATCAGATACGCAGTATTTT CASSSGLSDTQYF
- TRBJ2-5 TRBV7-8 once TGTGCCAGCAGCTTAGCATGGGGGGAAGAGACCCAGTACTTC CASSLAWGEETQYF
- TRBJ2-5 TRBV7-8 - TGTGCCAGCAGCTTTGTCCCAGCGGACCACCAAGAGACCCAGTACTTC CASSFVPADHQETQYF
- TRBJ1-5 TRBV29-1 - TGCAGCGCGCTAGCCGGGGGCAATCAGCCCCAGCATTTT CSALAGGNQPQHF
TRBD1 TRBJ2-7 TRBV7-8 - TGTGCCAGCAGCTTAGGGACAGGGGAGAACGAGCAGTACTTC CASSLGTGENEQYF
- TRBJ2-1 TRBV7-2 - TGTGCCAGCAGCGTGGGACATTACAATGAGCAGTTCTTC CASSVGHYNEQFF
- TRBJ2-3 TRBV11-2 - TGTGCCAGCAGCTCTTATTCCCGGGTAGCTAGCACAGATACGCAGTATTTT CASSSYSRVASTDTQYF
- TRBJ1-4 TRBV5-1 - TGCGCCAGCAGTCCAGGGGATCTTTATAGTGAAAAACTGTTTTTT CASSPGDLYSEKLFF
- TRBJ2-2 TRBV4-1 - TGCGCCAGCAGCCAAAGGGGTGGCGGGGAGCTGTTTTTT CASSQRGGGELFF
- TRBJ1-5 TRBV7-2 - TGTGCCAGCAGCCCAGGACCAGGGGCTCAGCCCCAGCATTTT CASSPGPGAQPQHF
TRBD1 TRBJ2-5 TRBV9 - TGTGCCAGCAGCGCCGGGACAGGGGTACCCACCCAAGAGACCCAGTACTTC CASSAGTGVPTQETQYF
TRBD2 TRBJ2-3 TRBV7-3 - TGTGCCAGCAGCTTAGGCAGCGGGGGGTTCACAGATACGCAGTATTTT CASSLGSGGFTDTQYF
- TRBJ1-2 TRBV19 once TGTGCCAGTAGTGCACAGGGAAGCAGCTATGGCTACACCTTC CASSAQGSSYGYTF
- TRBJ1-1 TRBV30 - TGTGCCTGGGGGGGGGACTCTAAAAGAACTGAAGCTTTCTTT CAWGGDSKRTEAFF
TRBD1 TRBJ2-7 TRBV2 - TGTGCCAGCAGTGAAGTGGGACAGGGCTACGAGCAGTACTTC CASSEVGQGYEQYF
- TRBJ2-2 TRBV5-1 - TGCGCCAGCAGCTTGGCTACAGCGGCCGGGGAGCTGTTTTTT CASSLATAAGELFF
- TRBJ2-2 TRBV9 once TGTGCCAGCAGCGTCGAGGGGGCGCGGGGGAACACCGGGGAGCTGTTTTTT CASSVEGARGNTGELFF
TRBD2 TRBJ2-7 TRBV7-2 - TGTGCCAGCAGCTCCACTAGCGGGCCTTACGAGCAGTACTTC CASSSTSGPYEQYF
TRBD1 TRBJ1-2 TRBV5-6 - TGTGCCAGCAGCTGGGGGACAGGCCCCGGGGGCTACACCTTC CASSWGTGPGGYTF
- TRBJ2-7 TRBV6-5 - TGTGCCAGCAGTTCCACTAGCTCCCACGAGCAGTACTTC CASSSTSSHEQYF
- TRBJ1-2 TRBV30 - TGTGCCTGGAGTGTTGCAGGGGTACCCAACTATGGCTACACCTTC CAWSVAGVPNYGYTF
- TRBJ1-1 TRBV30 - TGTGCCTGGAGCATTCTTGAGAGGGCTTTCTTT CAWSILERAFF
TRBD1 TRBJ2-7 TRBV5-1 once TGCGCCAGCAGCGCCTCTGGACAGGGATTAAATCGAGTGTGGTACGAGCAGTACTTC CASSASGQGLNRVWYEQYF
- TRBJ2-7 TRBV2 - TGTGCCAGCAGTCCTTCTCCGGGGGTCACCTACGAGCAGTACTTC CASSPSPGVTYEQYF